A few counts support the clone carrying this T cell receptor (beta chain). Preparation of the TCRbeta library was carried out with unique molecular identifiers. MiXCR was run by TCRdb on the PCR reads, yielding one entry per CDR3 protein. This table holds about 830,000 distinct CDR3 sequences, 15% to 20% found once. The entry originates in a study of T-cell reconstitution after alpha-beta-depleted transplantation in children. The CDR3 loop spans 16 amino acids. The germline gives CDR1 SGHRS, CDR2 YFSETQ. V was shortened by 0 bases and J by 0 bases, with 10 bases between the two germline ends. The sample in question was PBMCs, mostly from graft donor cells, obtained 360 days after TCRalphabeta/CD19-depleted stem cell transplant. The rearrangement links TRBV5-1 to TRBJ2-1; D is unresolved. This clonotype was sampled from a male patient younger than 18 who had a stem cell transplant for acute lymphoblastic leukemia, so the T cells may come from the graft donor. The CDR3: CASSLVSFSSYNEQFF. Written as DNA, the CDR3 is TGCGCCAGCAGCTTGGTGAGTTTTAGCTCCTACAATGAGCAGTTCTTC.